Below, 21 T cell receptor beta chains from the same sample are listed, as sequenced in a study of cytomegalovirus exposure and HLA in healthy donors. Amplification used 60 Vbeta primers and 13 Jbeta primers. TCRdb keeps only in-frame clones here, not all; method: immunoSEQ multiplex PCR. The top ten clones hold approximately 4.5% of a sample with about 160,000 clones, 80% of them seen once. Sequencing was performed on PBMCs. The receptors shown here come from a man aged 25-40 years in good health and CMV-seronegative.

The chain recombines TRBV7-3 with TRBJ2-5; D is unresolved. The V gene lost 6 bases and the J gene lost 1 base, with 9 bases spanning the gap. The CDR3 length is 13 residues. CDR1 SGHTA and CDR2 FQGTGA come from the germline V gene. The CDR3 DNA reads as TGTGCCAGCAGTTTAGGCAGCCAAGAGACCCAGTACTTC. This encodes CASSLGSQETQYF. Filled out from reference TRBV7-3 and TRBJ2-5, the complete variable domain reads GAGVSQTPSNKVTEKGKYVELRCDPISGHTALYWYRQSLGQGPEFLIYFQGTGAADDSGLPNDRFFAVRPEGSVSTLKIQRTERGDSAVYLCASSLGSQETQYFGPGTRLLVL.

The gene calls are TRBV5-1 and TRBJ1-1; D is possibly TRBD1 (5 bases). V was trimmed by 3 bases and J by 0 bases, leaving 15 bases between them. The CDR3 is 16 residues long. Per germline, CDR1 SGHRS and CDR2 YFSETQ. The CDR3 sequence is CASSSNFAGVNTEAFF. The CDR3 DNA sequence: TGCGCCAGCAGCTCTAACTTTGCGGGGGTGAACACTGAAGCTTTCTTT.

This chain connects TRBV9 to TRBJ2-1, with D possibly matching TRBD2 (6 bases). CDR1 and CDR2 (germline): SGDLS, YYNGEE. This CDR3 has 15 residues. V lost 0 bases and J lost 8, with 15 bases in between. Here the CDR3 reads CASSVALRGVDEQFF. DNA for the CDR3: TGTGCCAGCAGCGTAGCCCTGCGGGGCGTGGATGAGCAGTTCTTC.

The chain carries TRBV7-6 and TRBJ2-2; 7 bases are a match to TRBD1. The CDR3 consists of 16 residues. The germline gives CDR1 SGHVS, CDR2 FNYEAQ. The junction had 6 bases not matched to a gene; V was cut back by 5 bases and J by 0 bases. The CDR3 is CASSTQGGANTGELFF. The DNA of the CDR3 is TGTGCCAGCAGCACTCAAGGGGGCGCGAACACCGGGGAGCTGTTTTTT.

This chain uses TRBV27 with TRBJ2-1; D perhaps matches TRBD1 (6 bases). Germline V gene sequence: CDR1 MNHEY, CDR2 SMNVEV (reference sequence). The CDR3 is 18 residues long. The ends were cut back, 1 base at V and 4 bases at J, with 20 bases in the middle. CDR3 sequence: CASSLLTGLGAEYNEQFF. Written as DNA, the CDR3 is TGTGCCAGCAGTTTATTAACAGGGCTAGGGGCTGAGTACAATGAGCAGTTCTTC.

The chain couples TRBV10-3 to TRBJ1-4; D gene uncertain. Germline CDR1 reads ENHRY; CDR2 reads SYGVKD. CDR3 length: 16 residues. V lost 0 bases and J lost 3, with 11 bases in between. CDR3 sequence reads: CAISESGSGANEKLFF. The CDR3 DNA sequence: TGTGCCATCAGTGAGTCGGGCAGCGGAGCTAATGAAAAACTGTTTTTT.

The J gene is TRBJ1-1, the V gene TRBV7-2, with D perhaps TRBD1 (5 bases). V lost 3 bases and J lost 1, with 9 bases in between. Germline V gene sequence: CDR1 SGHTA, CDR2 FQGNSA. The CDR3 has 14 amino acids. This CDR3 reads CASSFSGKNTEAFF. For the CDR3, the DNA is TGTGCCAGCAGCTTCTCAGGGAAGAACACTGAAGCTTTCTTT.

A word on this clone: The junction departs from the called germline gene at one end, perhaps through a read error. J is TRBJ2-2 and V is TRBV11-1; D is perhaps TRBD2 (5 bases). Per the germline V gene, CDR1 is SGHAT and CDR2 is FQDESV (reference sequence). This CDR3 is built from 14 residues. CDR3 in amino acids: CASSLAGRTGELFF. DNA of the CDR3: TGTGCCAGCAGCCTAGCTGGGAGAACCGGGGAGCTGTTTTTT.

This clone was recorded only once. The V gene is TRBV5-4, the J gene TRBJ2-3, with 7 bases matching TRBD1. The CDR3 has 15 amino acids. The germline gives CDR1 SGHNT, CDR2 YYREEE (reference sequence). V trimming: 4 bases; J trimming: 2 bases; junction bases outside the gene matches: 7. The CDR3, as DNA: TGTGCCAGCAGCCACCCCAGGGGGTTCACAGATACGCAGTATTTT. Translated, it gives CASSHPRGFTDTQYF.

This clone was seen only once. The chain recombines TRBV4-3 with TRBJ2-3, with 13 bases aligning to TRBD2. The ends lost 2 bases at V and 0 bases at J; junction bases unmatched: 11. Germline V gene lookup returns CDR1 LGHNA and CDR2 YSLEER. The CDR3 loop spans 20 amino acids. The CDR3 nucleotides read TGCGCCAGCAGCCAATTGACTAGCGGGGGGCCATCATCTAGCACAGATACGCAGTATTTT. This sequence encodes CASSQLTSGGPSSSTDTQYF.

The gene calls are TRBV19 and TRBJ2-2, with 7 bases that match TRBD2. The CDR3 loop spans 12 amino acids. Per the germline V gene, CDR1 is LNHDA and CDR2 is SQIVND (reference sequence). The J segment lost 10 bases and the V segment lost 7 bases, leaving 6 bases of the junction unmatched. The CDR3 nucleotides are TGTGCCAGTAAGCGGGATGGGATGGAGCTGTTTTTT. This translates into CASKRDGMELFF.

The chain employs TRBV18 and TRBJ2-1, with D possibly being TRBD2 (6 bases). This CDR3 contains 12 residues. The germline CDR1 and CDR2 sequences are KGHSH and LQKENI. V lost 4 bases, J lost 8 bases, and 9 bases lay in between. The chain's CDR3 is CASSRGVDEQFF. CDR3 bases: TGTGCCAGCTCACGGGGGGTCGATGAGCAGTTCTTC. The full variable domain, completed using reference TRBV18 and TRBJ2-1, is NAGVMQNPRHLVRRRGQEARLRCSPMKGHSHVYWYRQLPEEGLKFMVYLQKENIIDESGMPKERFSAEFPKEGPSILRIQQVVRGDSAAYFCASSRGVDEQFFGPGTRLTVL.

The chain uses TRBV30 and TRBJ2-7, with 7 bases fitting TRBD1. Germline V lookup: CDR1 GTSNPN, CDR2 SVGIG (reference sequence). This CDR3 is built from 15 residues. The trim removed 1 base at V and 0 bases at J, leaving 6 bases unmatched. The CDR3 reads CAWSEGAGGSYEQYF. The CDR3 DNA is TGTGCCTGGAGTGAAGGGGCAGGGGGCTCCTACGAGCAGTACTTC.

The chain is built from TRBV30 and TRBJ1-2; 12 nucleotides align to TRBD1. V shed 4 bases, J shed 8 bases, and the junction held 14 bases outside the gene matches. Per germline, CDR1 GTSNPN and CDR2 SVGIG (reference sequence). The CDR3 spans 16 residues. The CDR3: CAWTPGTGGPRGGYTF. The CDR3, as DNA: TGTGCCTGGACCCCCGGGACAGGGGGCCCAAGAGGAGGCTACACCTTC.

This chain connects TRBV6-5 to TRBJ1-2; D possibly corresponds to TRBD1 (5 bases). Germline CDR1 is MNHEY and CDR2 is SVGAGI. The length of the CDR3 is 14 residues. V was clipped by 8 bases and J by 5 bases, with 18 bases between them. Here the CDR3 reads CASRRGHGGYGYTF. The CDR3 DNA follows: TGTGCCAGCCGCCGGGGCCACGGGGGATATGGCTACACCTTC.

The V call is TRBV4-1, the J call TRBJ2-7; perhaps TRBD2 as D (6 bases). V shed 4 bases and J shed 3 bases, with 16 bases lying between them. CDR1 is MGHRA, CDR2 YSYEKL, per germline. The CDR3 loop spans 15 amino acids. CDR3 protein: CASSLVSGHSYEQYF. CDR3 DNA: TGCGCCAGCAGCCTCGTGAGCGGGCATAGCTACGAGCAGTACTTC.

This clone appeared once. The chain recombines TRBV7-9 with TRBJ1-2; tentative D call: TRBD1 (6 bases). Deletions cut 3 bases from V and 7 bases from J, with 9 bases between. CDR1 SEHNR and CDR2 FQNEAQ come from the germline V gene (reference sequence). The length of the CDR3 is 12 residues. Written as DNA, the CDR3 is TGTGCCAGCAGCTTGCAGGGGTTTGGCTACACCTTC. This encodes CASSLQGFGYTF.

V and J are TRBV18 and TRBJ1-5; TRBD1 matches 11 bases. CDR3 length: 17 residues. The germline CDR1 and CDR2 sequences are KGHSH and LQKENI. Trimming removed 3 bases from V and 3 bases from J; junction bases left unmatched: 7. The CDR3 DNA follows: TGTGCCAGCTCACCCTCCGGGACAGGGGGGCTCAATCAGCCCCAGCATTTT. Translation gives CASSPSGTGGLNQPQHF. The entire variable domain, with the rest obtained from reference TRBV18 and TRBJ1-5, is as follows: NAGVMQNPRHLVRRRGQEARLRCSPMKGHSHVYWYRQLPEEGLKFMVYLQKENIIDESGMPKERFSAEFPKEGPSILRIQQVVRGDSAAYFCASSPSGTGGLNQPQHFGDGTRLSIL.

V and J are TRBV11-2 and TRBJ1-5; D is possibly TRBD1 (5 bases). V lost 3 bases, J lost 0 bases, and 15 bases lay in between. There are 17 residues in the CDR3. The germline V gene has CDR1 SGHAT and CDR2 FQNNGV. The CDR3 DNA reads TGTGCCAGCAGCTTGAACCCCCAGGGCGGTAGCAATCAGCCCCAGCATTTT. Its translation is CASSLNPQGGSNQPQHF.

Concerning this clone: Different DNA sequences within this sample yield the same CDR3. The rearrangement links TRBV5-1 to TRBJ2-5, with 7 bases fitting TRBD2. CDR3 length: 15 residues. Per germline, CDR1 SGHRS and CDR2 YFSETQ. Trimming cost V 2 bases and J 2 bases; bases outside gene matches: 6. CDR3 amino acids: CASSFLAGSQETQYF. As DNA, the CDR3 is TGCGCCAGCAGCTTCTTAGCGGGTTCTCAAGAGACCCAGTACTTC.

The chain combines TRBV5-6 with TRBJ2-1; 16 positions agree with TRBD2. Germline-derived CDR1 and CDR2 are SGHDT and YYEEEE. The CDR3 loop spans 19 amino acids. V shed 3 bases and J 0 bases; nucleotides not matched to a gene: 6. CDR3: CASSSGTSGGVSSYNEQFF. CDR3 bases: TGTGCCAGCAGCTCCGGGACTAGCGGGGGGGTTAGCTCCTACAATGAGCAGTTCTTC.